This is a list of T cell receptor beta chains from one sample in a study of blood T cell repertoires in COVID-19. The method was immunoSEQ multiplex PCR; TCRdb's version includes in-frame clones alone and lacks a portion of them. The data contain approximately 140,000 clones, about 87% of them seen just once; the ten biggest clones take up around 26%. The sample consisted of peripheral blood. The receptors were sampled from a human donor in a cohort sampled during active COVID-19. CDR3s include the opening cysteine and the closing phenylalanine or tryptophan. Each record gives: clone size, J gene, V gene, D gene, CDR3 DNA, CDR3 protein. The D gene is left open where the match is weak. Some rows have no size entry. The others give once, few or many, or a class for an expanded clone.

-,TRBJ2-3,TRBV18,TRBD2,TGTGCCAGCTCACCCGCCCTTGGACTAGCGGGGGGCACAGATACGCAGTATTTT,CASSPALGLAGGTDTQYF
-,TRBJ1-1,TRBV9,-,TGTGCCAGCAGCGGCAGGGCTGGGAACACTGAAGCTTTCTTT,CASSGRAGNTEAFF
-,TRBJ1-1,TRBV7-2,TRBD1,TGTGCCAGCAGCTTAGTAACAGGGGAGACTGAAGCTTTCTTT,CASSLVTGETEAFF
-,TRBJ2-7,TRBV10-3,TRBD2,TGTGCCATTATAGCGGGGCCCGGCCAAGACGAGCAGTACTTC,CAIIAGPGQDEQYF
once,TRBJ2-5,TRBV7-8,-,TGTGCCAGCAGCTCCCGGGTAGCGGAGACCCAGTACTTC,CASSSRVAETQYF
-,TRBJ1-2,TRBV3-1/TRBV3-2,TRBD1,TGTGCCAGCAGCCAAGATCGATCGACAGGGGTTGGCTACACCTTC,CASSQDRSTGVGYTF
-,TRBJ1-3,TRBV9,-,TGTGCCAGCAGCGGCCGGGGGGACCCCAGGGTAGGGATCTCTGGAAACACCATATATTTT,CASSGRGDPRVGISGNTIYF
once,TRBJ2-1,TRBV9,TRBD1,TGTGCCAGCAGCAAACGGACAGGGGTGGGTGAGCAGTTCTTC,CASSKRTGVGEQFF
-,TRBJ2-2,TRBV11-1,TRBD1,TGTGCCAGCAGCCATGGGACAGGGACTAACACCGGGGAGCTGTTTTTT,CASSHGTGTNTGELFF
-,TRBJ1-2,TRBV19,-,TGTGCCAGTAGTCCCGACAGGCTAAACTATGGCTACACCTTC,CASSPDRLNYGYTF
-,TRBJ1-2,TRBV9,TRBD1,TGTGCCAGCAGCGCCATCGACAGGGCTTGGAATGGCTACACCTTC,CASSAIDRAWNGYTF
once,TRBJ1-2,TRBV4-1,-,TGCGCCAGCAGCCAAGACGGGGGTGGGACGCTTATTGGCTACACCTTC,CASSQDGGGTLIGYTF
-,TRBJ2-1,TRBV7-6,TRBD2,TGTGCCAGCAGCTTAGAGACTAGCGGGGCGTACAATGAGCAGTTCTTC,CASSLETSGAYNEQFF